The 21 T cell receptor beta chains in this list originate from one sample, sequenced in a study of cytomegalovirus exposure and HLA in healthy donors. The study ran its PCR with 60 Vbeta and 13 Jbeta primers. Profiled with immunoSEQ multiplex PCR; TCRdb holds only in-frame clones, not every one. The sample has approximately 190,000 clones; approximately 80% are singletons. The sequencing sample was made of PBMCs. The source is a woman aged 45-65 years in good health and CMV-seropositive.

In this sample, this clone turned up a few times. The J gene is TRBJ1-4, the V gene TRBV7-2; D unclear. Trimming took off 2 bases at V and 6 bases at J, with 7 bases between the two ends. Germline-derived CDR1 and CDR2 are SGHTA and FQGNSA. The CDR3 sequence is 13 residues long. The CDR3: CASSLYPDEKLFF. The CDR3 nucleotides are TGTGCCAGCAGCTTATATCCAGATGAAAAACTGTTTTTT.

V and J are TRBV27 and TRBJ2-7; possibly TRBD1 for D (5 bases). The CDR3 consists of 15 residues. V lost 3 bases and J lost 2, with 14 bases in between. The germline CDR1 and CDR2 sequences are MNHEY and SMNVEV (reference sequence). This CDR3 is CASSFQGRLTYEQYF. DNA of the CDR3: TGTGCCAGCAGTTTTCAGGGCCGACTTACCTACGAGCAGTACTTC.

The chain combines TRBV7-3 with TRBJ2-1; D remains ambiguous. The length of the CDR3 is 12 residues. Germline CDR1 and CDR2: SGHTA and FQGTGA. V dropped 0 bases and J dropped 7 bases, with 4 bases sitting between them. The DNA of the CDR3 is TGTGCCAGCAGCTTAACCGGTAATGAGCAGTTCTTC. Translating gives CASSLTGNEQFF.

The chain links TRBV30 to TRBJ2-2; weak D call: TRBD2 (5 bases). The CDR3 has 15 residues. CDR1 is GTSNPN and CDR2 is SVGIG in the germline V gene (reference sequence). Trimming removed 4 bases at V and 4 bases at J, with 16 bases between. CDR3 nucleotides: TGTGCCTGGAAACCCCCCGGGGTAGCCACCGGGGAGCTGTTTTTT. This codes for CAWKPPGVATGELFF.

The rearrangement links TRBV7-3 to TRBJ2-3; D perhaps matches TRBD2 (6 bases). Germline values: CDR1 SGHTA, CDR2 FQGTGA. The CDR3 consists of 17 residues. With 2 bases removed from V and 2 bases from J, the gap between germline ends came to 17 bases. The CDR3 is CASSLYPGLQYTDTQYF. The CDR3 DNA sequence: TGTGCCAGCAGCTTATATCCGGGACTCCAATACACAGATACGCAGTATTTT.

In the case of this clone: Other DNA sequences in this specimen translate into the identical CDR3. The V gene is TRBV27, the J gene TRBJ1-2; TRBD1 might be the D (6 bases). This CDR3 region has 13 residues. V lost 0 bases to trimming and J lost 4 bases, with 6 bases between them. Germline V gene sequence: CDR1 MNHEY, CDR2 SMNVEV (reference sequence). In DNA, the CDR3 is TGTGCCAGCAGTTTATCAGGGGGCTATGGCTACACCTTC. Translating gives CASSLSGGYGYTF.

This sequence joins TRBV10-2 and TRBJ2-1, with 9 bases matching TRBD1. CDR1 is WSHSY, CDR2 SAAADI, per germline. The CDR3 is made up of 15 amino acids. V lost 3 bases to trimming and J lost 4 bases; unmatched junction nucleotides: 4. The CDR3 protein is CASSDLGQGYNEQFF. For the CDR3, the DNA is TGCGCCAGCAGTGACCTAGGACAGGGGTACAATGAGCAGTTCTTC.

The chain recombines TRBV7-3 with TRBJ2-5; 8 bases align to TRBD2. V lost 0 bases and J lost 4; bases outside the gene matches: 10. Per the germline V gene, CDR1 is SGHTA and CDR2 is FQGTGA. This CDR3 contains 17 residues. CDR3 residues: CASSLTGRGVQGETQYF. The CDR3 nucleotides read TGTGCCAGCAGCTTAACAGGGCGGGGGGTACAAGGAGAGACCCAGTACTTC.

Written as DNA, the CDR3 is TGTGCCAGCAGCAAAGGGGGTAAGACAGGGGCCCCGGAGAATCAGCCCCAGCATTTT. It codes for CASSKGGKTGAPENQPQHF. The V call is TRBV21-1, the J call TRBJ1-5; the table assigns TRBD1, which was not confirmed against the DNA. TRBV21-1 is recorded as a pseudogene. This CDR3 has 19 amino acids.

The chain recombines TRBV7-2 with TRBJ2-2, with a weak D call TRBD1 (6 bases). Trimming took 1 base from V and 0 from J, leaving 9 bases between them. The CDR3 consists of 16 residues. Germline CDR1 is SGHTA and CDR2 is FQGNSA. CDR3 in DNA: TGTGCCAGCAGCTTAGAAGGGACAACGAACACCGGGGAGCTGTTTTTT. It translates to CASSLEGTTNTGELFF.

V is TRBV11-2 and J is TRBJ1-6; D is perhaps TRBD1 (6 bases). Germline loops: CDR1 SGHAT, CDR2 FQNNGV. V lost 5 bases to trimming and J lost 9 bases, with 14 bases between them. CDR3 length: 14 amino acids. The CDR3 is CASSQGQGASPLHF. The CDR3 region has the DNA TGTGCCAGCAGCCAGGGGCAGGGCGCTTCACCCCTCCACTTT.

The J gene is TRBJ1-1, the V gene TRBV5-4, with 9 bases lining up with TRBD1. With V trimmed by 0 bases and J by 2 bases, 5 bases remained unmatched. The CDR3 spans 16 residues. The germline gives CDR1 SGHNT, CDR2 YYREEE (reference sequence). CDR3 sequence reads: CASSLVQGAGNTEAFF. DNA of the CDR3: TGTGCCAGCAGCTTGGTACAGGGGGCAGGTAACACTGAAGCTTTCTTT.

This chain uses TRBV6-1 with TRBJ1-2, with 9 bases lining up with TRBD1. The junction had 11 bases not matched to a gene; V was cut back by 8 bases and J by 4 bases. Germline lookup yields CDR1 MNHNS and CDR2 SASEGT. CDR3 length equals 15 residues. CDR3 nucleotides: TGTGCCAGCCGGTTGGGACAGGGTGACCCCTATGGCTACACCTTC. As protein: CASRLGQGDPYGYTF.

The chain combines TRBV15 with TRBJ2-7, with D possibly matching TRBD1 (6 bases). Trimming took 4 bases from V and 5 from J, leaving 15 bases between them. The CDR3 spans 14 residues. Germline V gene data show CDR1 as LNHNV and CDR2 as YYDKDF (reference sequence). CDR3: CATSTPVGAHEQYF. CDR3 nucleotide sequence: TGTGCCACCAGCACCCCAGTGGGGGCCCACGAGCAGTACTTC.

The rearrangement links TRBV7-9 to TRBJ2-1; TRBD1 is a possible D gene (5 bases). This CDR3 has 15 amino acids. Germline CDR1 and CDR2: SEHNR and FQNEAQ (reference sequence). V lost 5 bases, J lost 0 bases, and 11 bases lay in between. The CDR3 DNA follows: TGTGCCAGCAGCCCAGGGTGGGGCTCCTACAATGAGCAGTTCTTC. Its translation is CASSPGWGSYNEQFF.

The chain links TRBV12-5 to TRBJ2-7; 9 nucleotides match TRBD1. V trimming: 0 bases; J trimming: 1 base; junction bases outside the gene matches: 7. Germline lookup yields CDR1 LGHNT and CDR2 FRNRAP. The CDR3 totals 17 residues. The CDR3 here is CASGLVLGGQGSYEQYF. CDR3 DNA sequence: TGTGCTAGTGGTTTGGTATTAGGGGGACAGGGATCCTACGAGCAGTACTTC.

The chain uses TRBV27 and TRBJ2-7; TRBD1 matches at 9 bases. Per the germline V gene, CDR1 is MNHEY and CDR2 is SMNVEV (reference sequence). The CDR3 sequence is 14 residues long. J was trimmed by 5 bases and V by 8 bases; bases with no gene match: 10. CDR3 residues: CASSRDRDSHEQYF. CDR3 bases: TGTGCCAGCTCCCGGGACAGGGACTCGCACGAGCAGTACTTC.

The chain is built from TRBV6-6 and TRBJ1-1; the D is unclear. The germline V gene encodes CDR1 MNHNY and CDR2 SVGAGI (reference sequence). The CDR3 loop spans 12 amino acids. V dropped 2 bases and J dropped 4 bases, with 5 bases sitting between them. Here the CDR3 reads CASSYTGTEAFF. The CDR3 coding sequence is TGTGCCAGCAGTTACACGGGCACTGAAGCTTTCTTT.

Here the CDR3 reads CASSVAPGYNEQFF. CDR3 nucleotide sequence: TGTGCCAGCAGCGTAGCTCCGGGCTACAATGAGCAGTTCTTC. V and J are TRBV9 and TRBJ2-1; D is ambiguous. The CDR3 is 14 residues long. Germline V gene data show CDR1 as SGDLS and CDR2 as YYNGEE. Trimming took off 0 bases at V and 3 bases at J, with 7 bases between the two ends.

J is TRBJ2-5 and V is TRBV14, with unresolved D. The V and J ends lost 1 base and 2 bases respectively, with 5 bases between them. CDR1 and CDR2 (germline): SGHDN, FVKESK. The CDR3 runs 13 residues. The CDR3 DNA is TGTGCCAGCAGCCAAGTTCTACAAGAGACCCAGTACTTC. Translating it yields CASSQVLQETQYF.

The rearrangement uses TRBV21-1 and TRBJ1-2; the table's D call TRBD1 went unverified against the DNA. TRBV21-1 is assigned pseudogene status. This CDR3 comprises 15 residues. The CDR3 DNA reads TGTGCCAGCAGCAGCTCTGACACAGGGGGCTATGGCTACACCTTC. Protein: CASSSSDTGGYGYTF.